This TCR beta chain originates from a study of blood T cells in healthy people across ages. Combining a sample-barcoded 5' primer with a J-beta primer mix, a second PCR ran for about 7 to 12 cycles. TCRdb used MiXCR to reprocess the 5' RACE reads, holding one entry per CDR3 protein. The table records roughly 1,500,000 distinct CDR3 sequences, approximately 32% of them present only once. The source material was blood. This receptor was identified in a woman in her twenties or thirties in good health.

CDR3 coding DNA: TGCGCCAGCAGCAACGCGGGAGTTAACGAGCAGTACTTC. Its protein is CASSNAGVNEQYF. The chain couples TRBV5-1 to TRBJ2-4; TRBD2 aligns across 7 bases. The DNA end is a closer match to TRBJ2-7, so the J assignment may be wrong. The CDR3 contains 13 residues. Germline V CDR1 and CDR2: SGHRS, YFSETQ.